These 2 T cell receptor beta chains share one sample of origin, sequenced in a study of blood T cell repertoires in COVID-19. Data came from immunoSEQ multiplex PCR; TCRdb stores just in-frame clones and leaves some out. The sample shows approximately 260,000 clones, roughly 90% of them seen only once. Sequenced input: peripheral blood. The receptors originated from a woman aged 60-75 years with COVID-19, enrolled during active disease.

The chain uses TRBV19 and TRBJ1-3; no firm D call. The ends were cut back, 5 bases at V and 2 bases at J, with 19 bases in the middle. The CDR3 runs 17 residues. Germline assignment: CDR1 LNHDA and CDR2 SQIVND (reference sequence). The CDR3 bases are TGTGCCAGTAGTCGTGGGCTGGCAGGCCTCACTGGAAACACCATATATTTT. Its translation: CASSRGLAGLTGNTIYF.

This clone has just one count. The CDR3 DNA sequence: TGTGCCAGCAGTCCGTACAGGGCTTTTACACCCCTCCACTTT. Protein sequence: CASSPYRAFTPLHF. The V and J genes are TRBV25-1 and TRBJ1-6, with D tentatively TRBD1 (6 bases). V was shortened by 5 bases and J by 11 bases, with 16 bases between the two germline ends. The CDR3 extends over 14 amino acids. The germline gives CDR1 MGHDK, CDR2 SYGVNS.